This T cell receptor (beta chain) was documented in a study of shared clonotypes between healthy human individuals. CDR1 is MNHEY and CDR2 is SVGAGI in the germline V gene. The CDR3 length is 13 residues. Trimming took 5 bases from V and 1 from J, leaving 8 bases between them. Only CD45RO-negative cells positively selected for CCR7 counted as naive CD8 cells, so terminally differentiated effector memory CD45RA+ cells were excluded. Profiling relied on immunoSEQ multiplex PCR, and the TCRdb table lists in-frame clones only, not all of them. The sample lists 2 million to 2.5 million clones, less than 95% occurring once.

This TCR was sampled from a man aged 18 to 29 in good health. This chain uses TRBV6-5 with TRBJ1-1; D gene uncertain. Specimen: naive CD8+ T cells sorted from blood. The CDR3 DNA reads as TGTGCCAGCAGTCTTCCGGGGAACACTGAAGCTTTCTTT. It codes for CASSLPGNTEAFF.